This T cell receptor (beta chain) was observed in a study of blood T cell repertoires in COVID-19 (TCRdb year 2020). For the study in its entirety: The collaborator samples originated in the United States, Italy and Spain and spanned the acute and convalescent phases of COVID-19. The material from the prospective study consisted of cDNA or gDNA derived from T cells, B-cell-depleted T cells, or PBMCs. The dataset comprised deeply sampled blood TCRbeta repertoires from subjects exposed to, actively infected with, or recovered from COVID-19. The repertoires were released in a freely available public database intended as a resource for research on the immune response to SARS-CoV-2. Samples were obtained from the ongoing ImmuneRACE study (first 160 participants) and from approximately 1,200 subjects provided by 6 global collaborators. A de-identified subject ID, COVID-19 status, age in years and sex were almost always included in the sample metadata. HLA class I and class II types, where available, came from metadata supplied by the sample provider rather than from assay-based typing. General conclusions and limits of the study: How much clinical and demographic metadata was included differed by source and by participant, and the metadata was provided uncurated.

Collaborating institutions collected whole blood in K2EDTA tubes following their own protocols. For TCRbeta analysis, collaborators shipped samples as frozen whole blood, isolated PBMCs, or DNA extracted from either of those sample types. TCRbeta CDR3 regions were amplified from genomic DNA by means of the immunoSEQ Assay, a bias-controlled multiplex PCR. The paper's data handling went like this. Nucleated cell counts per sample were estimated from amplification of reference gene primers within the assay. Sequence reads were collapsed and filtered to measure the absolute abundance of every unique TCRbeta CDR3 rearrangement. Productive Simpson clonality was computed per sample as the square root of Simpson's diversity index over productive rearrangements. The table was pulled from immuneACCESS by TCRdb, which kept in-frame rearrangements only. Such tables lose some clones; where checked, under half of the loss comes from unresolved V genes, and the rest has no known cause. V and J calls and clone size are given by that table; D and trimming were obtained from the DNA. The sample table lists more than 80,000 clones, approximately 88% of them with a count of one. Clones ranked in the top ten supply more than 9.5% of the sample.

CDR1 GTSNPN and CDR2 SVGIG are derived from the germline V gene (reference sequence). Cut back by 3 bases and 7 bases, the V and J ends lie 16 bases apart. From its cysteine to its phenylalanine, the CDR3 spans 15 amino acids. Only CDR3 DNA remains: 45 bases, in frame from the first base. Notes on this clone: This clone's antigen is unknown. Base qualities are missing; no much larger clone stands one base away.

This chain joins TRBV30 to TRBJ1-6; perhaps TRBD1 is the D gene, with 6 bases matching. The sequence was obtained from a man older than 75 with acute or convalescent COVID-19. The sample consisted of peripheral blood. The sequenced DNA: TGTGCCTGGAGGGGGACATCGAAGGGAAATTCACCCCTCCACTTT. The encoded protein is CAWRGTSKGNSPLHF. When the CDR3 is completed using the reference TRBV30 and TRBJ1-6 genes on either side, the full variable domain is SQTIHQWPATLVQPVGSPLSLECTVEGTSNPNLYWYRQAAGRGLQLLFYSVGIGQISSEVPQNLSASRPQDRQFILSSKKLLLSDSGFYLCAWRGTSKGNSPLHFGNGTRLTVT.